Listed here are 11 T cell receptor beta chains from one sample, sequenced in a study of OX40 agonist ivuxolimab in advanced cancers. TCRdb's table, derived via immunoSEQ multiplex PCR, lists solely in-frame clones and lacks some. Of 98,000 or so clones listed, approximately 94% are singletons. This sample comprised CD4+ or CD8+ T cells sorted from blood, obtained in a trial of the OX40 agonist ivuxolimab. The source of these receptors is an adult with an advanced solid tumor such as melanoma, head and neck, liver or kidney cancer.

The V and J genes are TRBV18 and TRBJ2-2; TRBD2 might be the D (7 bases). Trimming pared 2 bases from V and 4 bases from J, leaving 17 bases between. The CDR3 runs 17 residues. Germline V lookup: CDR1 KGHSH, CDR2 LQKENI. CDR3 residues: CASSPRGGARGTGELFF. DNA for the CDR3: TGTGCCAGCTCACCAAGAGGGGGGGCGCGTGGCACCGGGGAGCTGTTTTTT.

The V gene is TRBV5-1, the J gene TRBJ1-6; TRBD1 is a possible D gene (5 bases). This CDR3 has 16 amino acids. Trimming took off 7 bases at V and 3 bases at J, with 17 bases between the two ends. Germline V gene sequence: CDR1 SGHRS, CDR2 YFSETQ. CDR3 DNA: TGCGCCAGCGCGCTGGGGCGGCGCGGCTATAATTCACCCCTCCACTTT. Protein product: CASALGRRGYNSPLHF.

The chain carries TRBV28 and TRBJ2-7; 7 nucleotides agree with TRBD2. V trimming: 3 bases; J trimming: 11 bases; junction bases outside the gene matches: 7. The germline V gene has CDR1 MDHEN and CDR2 SYDVKM. This CDR3 spans 12 amino acids. CDR3 DNA: TGTGCCAGCAGTTTGGGGATGGGGAGGGAGTACTTC. As protein: CASSLGMGREYF.

The chain joins TRBV18 to TRBJ2-2; possibly TRBD1 for D (6 bases). Germline V CDR1 and CDR2: KGHSH, LQKENI. Trimming took off 5 bases at V and 5 bases at J, with 18 bases between the two ends. This CDR3 region has 16 residues. The CDR3 nucleotides are TGTGCCAGCTCAACTCCTACGAACAGGGATACCGGGGAGCTGTTTTTT. Its protein is CASSTPTNRDTGELFF.

The chain joins TRBV30 to TRBJ2-6; a possible D gene is TRBD1 (6 bases). Germline V gives CDR1 GTSNPN, CDR2 SVGIG (reference sequence). The CDR3 has 18 residues. The ends were cut back, 4 bases at V and 0 bases at J, with 19 bases in the middle. The chain's CDR3 is CAWNTTDSTSSGANVLTF. The CDR3 nucleotides are TGTGCCTGGAATACTACGGACAGTACTTCCTCTGGGGCCAACGTCCTGACTTTC. Full variable domain (rest looked up from reference TRBV30 and TRBJ2-6): SQTIHQWPATLVQPVGSPLSLECTVEGTSNPNLYWYRQAAGRGLQLLFYSVGIGQISSEVPQNLSASRPQDRQFILSSKKLLLSDSGFYLCAWNTTDSTSSGANVLTFGAGSRLTVL.

This chain links TRBV7-2 with TRBJ2-5; the match to TRBD2 covers 16 bases. V lost 5 bases and J lost 0; bases outside the gene matches: 9. CDR1 SGHTA and CDR2 FQGNSA come from the germline V gene. The CDR3 extends over 19 amino acids. The CDR3 nucleotides are TGTGCCAGCAGCCATCGCTTGGGACTAGCGGGGGGGTACCAAGAGACCCAGTACTTC. Translation gives CASSHRLGLAGGYQETQYF.

For the CDR3, the DNA is TGTGCCAGCACCCCCCCTGGGTCGGATACGCAGTATTTT. Translation: CASTPPGSDTQYF. The rearrangement joins TRBV6-6 to TRBJ2-3, with no clear D. This CDR3 is built from 13 residues. CDR1 and CDR2 (germline): MNHNY, SVGAGI (reference sequence). The V end lost 7 bases, the J end lost 6 bases, and 14 bases lay between the germline ends.

Here the CDR3 reads CASSKQGGSEQYF. The CDR3 coding sequence is TGTGCCAGTAGTAAACAGGGGGGCTCCGAGCAGTACTTC. The chain employs TRBV19 and TRBJ2-7; 8 bases line up with TRBD1. The CDR3 is 13 residues long. V trimming: 4 bases; J trimming: 6 bases; junction bases outside the gene matches: 5. The germline gives CDR1 LNHDA, CDR2 SQIVND (reference sequence).

The V gene is TRBV18, the J gene TRBJ1-3; 7 bases are a match to TRBD1. Germline CDR1 and CDR2: KGHSH and LQKENI. V lost 5 bases to trimming and J lost 0 bases; unmatched junction nucleotides: 4. The CDR3 covers 15 residues. In DNA form, the CDR3 reads TGTGCCAGCTCAACGGACAGGTTCTCTGGAAACACCATATATTTT. Its protein is CASSTDRFSGNTIYF.

The CDR3 spells CASSLVYRETQYF. The CDR3 DNA reads TGTGCCAGCAGCTTAGTTTATCGGGAGACCCAGTACTTC. The V gene is TRBV11-2, the J gene TRBJ2-5; no clear D gene. The CDR3 spans 13 residues. CDR1 is SGHAT, CDR2 FQNNGV, per germline. Trimming removed 1 base at V and 5 bases at J, with 8 bases between.

The chain joins TRBV6-6 to TRBJ1-1; 8 nucleotides agree with TRBD1. CDR3 length equals 14 residues. Germline assignment: CDR1 MNHNY and CDR2 SVGAGI (reference sequence). V was clipped by 6 bases and J by 1 base; unmatched bases: 4. CDR3 nucleotides: TGTGCCAGCAGGTTGACAGGGGAGAACACTGAAGCTTTCTTT. This sequence encodes CASRLTGENTEAFF.